This T cell receptor beta chain originates from a study of blood T cell repertoires in COVID-19. At the level of the study: PBMCs, B-cell-depleted T cells, or T cells were the source of the cDNA or gDNA that made up the material.

Under the authors' procedure: Estimation of nucleated cell counts relied on the amplification of reference gene primers. Clones were sequenced by immunoSEQ multiplex PCR, and TCRdb holds only the in-frame ones, with some missing. V and J calls and clone size follow that table, whereas D and trimming were derived from the DNA. The table lists hundreds of thousands of clones, 65% to 90% of them singletons. The CDR3 loop spans 14 amino acids. V was pared by 2 bases and J by 2 bases, with 7 bases between. CDR1 MGHRA and CDR2 YSYEKL come from the germline V gene. Enrollees, about 18 to 95 years old, lived in about two dozen US areas.

The J gene is TRBJ1-3, the V gene TRBV4-1, with a possible D match to TRBD1 (5 bases). The material sequenced was PBMCs or T cells enriched from blood (not recorded which). The TCR was taken from a woman in her 50s with acute COVID-19. The CDR3 here is CASSQIGAGNTIYF. DNA of the CDR3: TGCGCCAGCAGCCAAATAGGGGCTGGAAACACCATATATTTT.